These 12 T cell receptor beta chains were all obtained from the same sample, sequenced in a study of blood T cell repertoires in COVID-19. Some clones are missing from TCRdb's copy, which holds only in-frame ones; the method was immunoSEQ multiplex PCR. Here the sample spans roughly 100,000 clones, 65% to 75% being singletons. Sequencing used peripheral blood. The receptors derive from a man older than 75 with acute or convalescent COVID-19.

The gene calls are TRBV30 and TRBJ2-1; 10 bases are shared with TRBD1. V lost 2 bases and J lost 7; bases outside the gene matches: 11. The CDR3 consists of 16 residues. Germline loops: CDR1 GTSNPN, CDR2 SVGIG (reference sequence). The CDR3 coding sequence is TGTGCCTGGAGTCTCCGACGGACAGGGGGTCTAAATGAGCAGTTCTTC. Amino acids: CAWSLRRTGGLNEQFF.

The genes are TRBV28 and TRBJ1-1; unclear D gene. Germline V gene data show CDR1 as MDHEN and CDR2 as SYDVKM. V lost 8 bases and J 2 bases, leaving 9 bases between the germline ends. The CDR3 consists of 12 residues. CDR3 in amino acids: CASVDYNTEAFF. The DNA of the CDR3 is TGTGCCAGCGTGGACTACAACACTGAAGCTTTCTTT.

Remarks on this clone: Other DNA sequences within the sample encode an identical CDR3. The V call is TRBV5-1, the J call TRBJ1-2, with 7 positions matching TRBD1. This CDR3 has 13 residues. Germline values: CDR1 SGHRS, CDR2 YFSETQ. The J segment lost 2 bases and the V segment lost 8 bases, leaving 6 bases of the junction unmatched. The chain's CDR3 is CASNPGQNYGYTF. The CDR3 DNA reads TGCGCCAGTAACCCGGGACAGAACTATGGCTACACCTTC.

This clone was counted a few times. The V and J genes are TRBV3-1 (or the pseudogene TRBV3-2) and TRBJ2-7; 8 nucleotides align to TRBD1. CDR1 is LGHDT, CDR2 YNNKEL, per germline (reference sequence). This CDR3 is built from 16 residues. The J segment lost 0 bases and the V segment lost 1 base, leaving 5 bases of the junction unmatched. The CDR3 bases are TGTGCCAGCAGCCAAGGGGGACAGGTGAGCTCCTACGAGCAGTACTTC. Translated: CASSQGGQVSSYEQYF.

This clone has only one observation. The chain employs TRBV3-1 (or the pseudogene TRBV3-2) and TRBJ1-1, with D unclear. The CDR3 covers 13 residues. Germline V gene sequence: CDR1 LGHDT, CDR2 YNNKEL (reference sequence). V was trimmed by 2 bases and J by 5 bases, leaving 9 bases between them. The CDR3 region has the DNA TGTGCCAGCAGCCAACTGGAGGAGACTGAAGCTTTCTTT. This codes for CASSQLEETEAFF.

To note about this clone: Other DNA sequences in this specimen translate into the identical CDR3. The chain carries TRBV27 and TRBJ1-2; 10 positions match TRBD1. Germline V CDR1 and CDR2: MNHEY, SMNVEV (reference sequence). Losses at the gene ends were 4 bases for V and 7 bases for J; bases not matched to a gene: 6. The CDR3 is made up of 14 amino acids. CDR3 residues: CASSSGTGVRGYTF. The CDR3 DNA sequence: TGTGCCAGCAGTTCCGGGACAGGGGTTCGTGGCTACACCTTC.

The V call is TRBV12-3 or TRBV12-4, the J call TRBJ2-7; possible D gene TRBD2, 5 bases. The CDR3 spans 13 residues. V dropped 5 bases and J dropped 7 bases, with 15 bases sitting between them. CDR3 in amino acids: CASSSQRVGEQYF. The CDR3 region has the DNA TGTGCCAGCAGTAGCCAGAGGGTCGGGGAGCAGTACTTC.

The chain carries TRBV9 and TRBJ2-2, with 7 bases aligning to TRBD2. CDR1 SGDLS and CDR2 YYNGEE come from the germline V gene. The CDR3 is 17 amino acids. The junction had 10 bases not matched to a gene; V was cut back by 3 bases and J by 2 bases. CDR3 DNA sequence: TGTGCCAGCAGCGCCTTCACCCTAGCGGTCAACACCGGGGAGCTGTTTTTT. This codes for CASSAFTLAVNTGELFF.

The genes are TRBV18 and TRBJ2-2; tentatively, D is TRBD2 (6 bases). Germline-derived CDR1 and CDR2 are KGHSH and LQKENI. V gave up 8 bases and J gave up 6 bases, with 10 bases separating them. The CDR3 extends over 12 amino acids. The CDR3 loop is CASSSGAGELFF. CDR3 sequence (DNA): TGTGCCAGCAGTAGCGGAGCCGGGGAGCTGTTTTTT.

The V gene is TRBV14, the J gene TRBJ1-1; D is ambiguous. V was clipped by 0 bases and J by 5 bases, with 10 bases between them. This CDR3 is 14 amino acids long. Germline V CDR1 and CDR2: SGHDN, FVKESK. CDR3 bases: TGTGCCAGCAGCCAAGAGACACTGGTAACTGAAGCTTTCTTT. This translates into CASSQETLVTEAFF.

Only a few counts were recorded for this clone. The DNA for the CDR3 is TGTGCCAGAATATCCACTAGCCCCCTCGTTGATACGCAGTATTTT. Its protein is CARISTSPLVDTQYF. The chain joins TRBV12-1 to TRBJ2-3; the D segment call TRBD2 is taken from the table without a DNA check. TRBV12-1 is deemed a pseudogene. CDR3 size: 15 residues.

This clone occurred once. The CDR3 DNA follows: TGTGCCAGCAGCCTCCCGGGAGATGCAACTAATGAAAAACTGTTTTTT. It specifies CASSLPGDATNEKLFF. V is TRBV7-2 and J is TRBJ1-4; D remains ambiguous. The ends were cut back, 5 bases at V and 0 bases at J, with 13 bases in the middle. This CDR3 comprises 16 residues. Germline lookup yields CDR1 SGHTA and CDR2 FQGNSA.